One sample yielded the 20 T cell receptor beta chains listed below, sequenced in a study of CD8+ T cells in alopecia areata. Isolated RNA was reverse transcribed into cDNA used as the sequencing template. The protocol was immunoSEQ multiplex PCR, while the TCRdb copy is restricted to in-frame clones and leaves out a portion. The sample carries about 23,000 clones, 40% to 65% recorded once. Sequencing input: NKG2D-high CD8+ T cells sorted from blood. The receptors were sampled from a human donor with alopecia areata.

This clone was seen only once. The chain has TRBV6-1 and TRBJ2-3; unclear D gene. V lost 11 bases and J lost 4, with 13 bases in between. CDR1 MNHNS and CDR2 SASEGT come from the germline V gene. This CDR3 spans 12 amino acids. CDR3 DNA sequence: TGTGCCGCAAGCCCCCCTTCAGATACGCAGTATTTT. It yields the protein CAASPPSDTQYF.

The V call is TRBV7-3, the J call TRBJ2-1; 9 nucleotides agree with TRBD2. Germline V lookup: CDR1 SGHTA, CDR2 FQGTGA. After removal of 3 bases from V and 3 bases from J, the junction contained 3 bases not matched to a gene. CDR3 size: 15 residues. The CDR3 is CASSLLAGDYNEQFF. The CDR3 DNA is TGTGCCAGCAGCTTGTTAGCGGGAGACTACAATGAGCAGTTCTTC.

The chain combines TRBV15 with TRBJ2-1; D gene uncertain. CDR3 length equals 12 residues. V was trimmed by 5 bases and J by 6 bases, leaving 8 bases between them. Germline CDR1 is LNHNV and CDR2 is YYDKDF (reference sequence). Written as DNA, the CDR3 is TGTGCCACCAGCGGATCGGGCAATGAGCAGTTCTTC. It yields the protein CATSGSGNEQFF.

The chain recombines TRBV29-1 with TRBJ2-3; D is perhaps TRBD1 (5 bases). Germline V gene sequence: CDR1 SQVTM, CDR2 ANQGSEA. CDR3 size: 12 residues. The germline V and J ends were trimmed by 2 bases and 7 bases, with 10 bases remaining between them. In nucleotides, the CDR3 is TGCAGCGTTGAAAGCAGGGATAATACGCAGTATTTT. Residues: CSVESRDNTQYF.

This clone was detected only a few times. This chain links TRBV5-8 with TRBJ2-7; 8 bases match TRBD2. V was pared by 1 base and J by 7 bases, with 7 bases of the junction left unmatched. Germline lookup yields CDR1 SGHTS and CDR2 YDEGEE. The CDR3 is 14 residues long. CDR3 in amino acids: CASSLQGLVWEQYF. The CDR3 DNA reads TGTGCCAGCAGCTTGCAGGGACTAGTGTGGGAGCAGTACTTC.

This sequence joins TRBV2 and TRBJ2-3; TRBD2 matches at 12 bases. Per germline, CDR1 SNHLY and CDR2 FYNNEI. This CDR3 comprises 14 residues. V was clipped by 11 bases and J by 3 bases; unmatched bases: 6. CDR3 sequence reads: CARNGLAGTDTQYF. The CDR3 nucleotides are TGTGCCCGGAATGGACTAGCGGGGACAGATACGCAGTATTTT.

The chain combines TRBV5-1 with TRBJ1-2; 7 bases fit TRBD1. CDR1 is SGHRS and CDR2 is YFSETQ in the germline V gene. The V gene end was trimmed by 6 bases and the J gene end by 4 bases; junction bases not matched to a gene: 6. The CDR3 contains 13 residues. The CDR3, as DNA: TGCGCCAGCACAGGGGGGGCGTTCTATGGCTACACCTTC. Its protein product is CASTGGAFYGYTF.

The gene calls are TRBV9 and TRBJ2-1, with a tentative D call TRBD1 (5 bases). CDR1 is SGDLS, CDR2 YYNGEE, per germline. The CDR3 consists of 14 residues. The ends were cut back, 2 bases at V and 5 bases at J, with 11 bases in the middle. In DNA form, the CDR3 reads TGTGCCAGCAGCGTCTGGTCAGGGAACAATGAGCAGTTCTTC. Amino acids: CASSVWSGNNEQFF.

V is TRBV28 and J is TRBJ1-1, with no clear D. Germline V gene sequence: CDR1 MDHEN, CDR2 SYDVKM. Trimming stripped 3 bases from V and 1 base from J, with 6 bases between. The CDR3 has 13 amino acids. The DNA of the CDR3 is TGTGCCAGCAGTTTGGGCCCGAACACTGAAGCTTTCTTT. It encodes CASSLGPNTEAFF.

This clone ranks as medium-sized. The CDR3 region is CASSSQRETSYEQYF. The CDR3 bases are TGCGCCAGCAGCTCGCAGCGGGAGACCTCCTACGAGCAGTACTTC. The chain combines TRBV5-1 with TRBJ2-7, with TRBD2 matching 8 bases. CDR1 and CDR2 from the germline V gene are SGHRS and YFSETQ. V lost 3 bases to trimming and J lost 0 bases; unmatched junction nucleotides: 5. CDR3 length: 15 residues.

The genes are TRBV20-1 and TRBJ2-3, with 11 bases matching TRBD1. The CDR3 covers 9 residues. With V trimmed by 7 bases and J by 14 bases, 2 bases remained unmatched. Per the germline V gene, CDR1 is DFQATT and CDR2 is SNEGSKA (reference sequence). CDR3 loop: CSDGQGAYF. CDR3 DNA: TGCAGTGATGGACAGGGGGCGTATTTT.

The genes are TRBV7-9 and TRBJ2-1, with 9 bases lining up with TRBD2. Trimming at V came to 2 bases and at J to 5 bases, leaving 4 bases not matched to a gene. Germline lookup yields CDR1 SEHNR and CDR2 FQNEAQ (reference sequence). CDR3 size: 15 residues. CDR3 nucleotides: TGTGCCAGCAGCTTATCCGTAGCGGGAGACAATGAGCAGTTCTTC. Protein product: CASSLSVAGDNEQFF.

V usage is TRBV28 and J usage is TRBJ2-7, with unresolved D. The CDR3 loop spans 15 amino acids. V was clipped by 3 bases and J by 0 bases, with 12 bases between them. Germline CDR1 MDHEN, CDR2 SYDVKM. As DNA, the CDR3 is TGTGCCAGCAGTTTTCTGCTCTCCCTCTCCTACGAGCAGTACTTC. Translation gives CASSFLLSLSYEQYF.

This clone was observed once. The sample carries other DNA sequences with the same CDR3. J is TRBJ2-7 and V is TRBV2; D gene ambiguous. CDR3 length equals 11 residues. V was cut by 8 bases and J by 1 base, with 6 bases left in between. Germline V CDR1 and CDR2: SNHLY, FYNNEI. The CDR3 sequence is CASSDSYEQYF. CDR3 nucleotide sequence: TGTGCCAGCTCGGATTCCTACGAGCAGTACTTC.

The chain couples TRBV7-8 to TRBJ2-3; D remains unclear. Deletions cut 5 bases from V and 4 bases from J, with 10 bases between. Germline-derived CDR1 and CDR2 are SGHVS and FQNEAQ. CDR3 size: 13 residues. CDR3 sequence reads: CASSTLTADTQYF. CDR3 bases: TGTGCCAGCAGCACCTTAACCGCAGATACGCAGTATTTT.

This chain uses TRBV4-1 with TRBJ1-2; 7 bases line up with TRBD1. The length of the CDR3 is 12 residues. V was clipped by 1 base and J by 7 bases; unmatched bases: 0. The germline V gene has CDR1 MGHRA and CDR2 YSYEKL. CDR3 nucleotide sequence: TGCGCCAGCAGCCAAGGGGACAGTGGCTACACCTTC. Encoded protein: CASSQGDSGYTF.

With regard to this clone: The junction does not match germline at one end; this may be a read error. The rearrangement uses TRBV9 and TRBJ2-7, with TRBD1 matching over 9 bases. The CDR3 contains 14 residues. The germline V gene has CDR1 SGDLS and CDR2 YYNGEE. Here the CDR3 reads CASNVGQGTYEQYF. DNA of the CDR3: TGTGCCAGCAACGTAGGACAGGGGACCTACGAGCAGTACTTC.

This clone has more than one count but fewer than ten. The rearrangement uses TRBV6-6 and TRBJ2-3; D not resolved. Germline V gene lookup returns CDR1 MNHNY and CDR2 SVGAGI (reference sequence). The germline V and J ends were trimmed by 2 bases and 2 bases, with 2 bases remaining between them. This CDR3 has 12 residues. Written as DNA, the CDR3 is TGTGCCAGCAGTTACCCCACAGATACGCAGTATTTT. This gives the protein CASSYPTDTQYF.

Worth noting for this clone: A clone one base away is much larger, so this may be a read error. The chain combines TRBV10-1 with TRBJ2-1; D is uncertain. Trimming shortened V by 11 bases and J by 0 bases, and 23 bases separated the two germline ends. Looked up from germline, CDR1 is WNHNN and CDR2 is SYGVQD (reference sequence). This CDR3 is built from 17 residues. The CDR3 here is CAPSPLSQTSSYNEQFF. CDR3 nucleotides: TGCGCCCCCAGTCCCCTCTCACAGACGAGCTCCTACAATGAGCAGTTCTTC.

The V call is TRBV6-5, the J call TRBJ2-5; 10 bases are shared with TRBD1. CDR1 is MNHEY and CDR2 is SVGAGI in the germline V gene. Trimming removed 7 bases from V and 2 bases from J; junction bases left unmatched: 7. The CDR3 covers 15 residues. The CDR3 DNA reads as TGTGCCAGCACCTATGGGACAGGGGCTCAAGAGACCCAGTACTTC. Protein sequence: CASTYGTGAQETQYF.